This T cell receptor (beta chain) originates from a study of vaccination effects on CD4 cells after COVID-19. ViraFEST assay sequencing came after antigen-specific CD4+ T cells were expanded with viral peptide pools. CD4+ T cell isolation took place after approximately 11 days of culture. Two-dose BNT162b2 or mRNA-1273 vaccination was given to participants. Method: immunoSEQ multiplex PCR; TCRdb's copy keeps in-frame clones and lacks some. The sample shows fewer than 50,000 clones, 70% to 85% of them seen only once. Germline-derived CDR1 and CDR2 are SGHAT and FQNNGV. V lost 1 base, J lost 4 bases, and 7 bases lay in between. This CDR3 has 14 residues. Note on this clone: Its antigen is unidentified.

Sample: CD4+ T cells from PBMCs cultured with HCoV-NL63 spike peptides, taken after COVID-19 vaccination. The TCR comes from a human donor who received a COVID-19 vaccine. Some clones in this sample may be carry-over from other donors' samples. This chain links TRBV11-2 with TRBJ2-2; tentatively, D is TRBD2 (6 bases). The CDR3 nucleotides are TGTGCCAGCAGCTTAGCTAGCGTCACCGGGGAGCTGTTTTTT. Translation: CASSLASVTGELFF. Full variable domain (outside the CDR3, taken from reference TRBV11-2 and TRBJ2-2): EAGVAQSPRYKIIEKRQSVAFWCNPISGHATLYWYQQILGQGPKLLIQFQNNGVVDDSQLPKDRFSAERLKGVDSTLKIQPAKLEDSAVYLCASSLASVTGELFFGEGSRLTVL.